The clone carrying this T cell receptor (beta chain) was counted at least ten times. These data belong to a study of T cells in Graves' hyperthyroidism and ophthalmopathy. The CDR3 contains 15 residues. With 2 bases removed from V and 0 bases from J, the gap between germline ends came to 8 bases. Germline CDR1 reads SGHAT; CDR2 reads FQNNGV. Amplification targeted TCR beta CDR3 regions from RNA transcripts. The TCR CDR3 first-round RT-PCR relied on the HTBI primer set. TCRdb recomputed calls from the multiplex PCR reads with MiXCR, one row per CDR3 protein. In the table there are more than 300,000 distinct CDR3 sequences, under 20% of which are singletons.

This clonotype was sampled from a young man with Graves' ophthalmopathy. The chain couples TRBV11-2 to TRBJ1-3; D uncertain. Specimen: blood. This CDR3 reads CASSLPGASGNTIYF. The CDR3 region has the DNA TGTGCCAGCAGCTTACCAGGCGCCTCTGGAAACACCATATATTTT.